This is a list of T cell receptor beta chains from one sample in a study of cytomegalovirus exposure and HLA in healthy donors. The method was immunoSEQ multiplex PCR; TCRdb's version includes in-frame clones alone and lacks a portion of them. The sample shows about 97,000 clones, around 9.6% of them seen only once. The sample was PBMCs. Source of these receptors: a man between 45 and 60 years old in good health and CMV-seropositive. Both conserved end residues are part of each CDR3. The D gene is left open where the match is weak.

>-|TRBV2
CASERQTNTEAFF
>-|TRBV7-2
CASSSPDSSQRNEQYF
>-|TRBV19
CASSIEQGRVETQYF
>-|TRBV5-1
CASSLDVRESRNEQFF
>TRBD1|TRBV5-1
CASSLGRTGVPGGYTF
>-|TRBV7-9
CASSLIQGHNSPLHF
>-|TRBV21-1
CASSKGGGSSGGGRETQYF
>TRBD1|TRBV5-1
CASSLGTGTHYEQYF
>TRBD2|TRBV28
CASRPAPGGGETDTQYF
>-|TRBV6-5
CASVGLNNEQFF
>-|TRBV5-4
CASSQGSDTQYF
>TRBD2|TRBV28
CASSLAGGTHPTGELFF
>TRBD2|TRBV27
CASSSITGTSYYNEQFF
>-|TRBV7-8
CASSLEEGRWAYEQYF
>TRBD2|TRBV9
CASSAVGGPNNEQFF
>TRBD2|TRBV18
CASSLYTSDNEQFF
>TRBD2|TRBV10-3
CATRLAENTDTQYF
>-|TRBV27
CASSRPQGEQYF
>TRBD2|TRBV4-3
CASSQGASAGLAKNIQYF
>TRBD1|TRBV7-2
CASSSGGQGSTGYEKLFF
>TRBD2|TRBV30
CAEELAGKGAGELFF
>-|TRBV5-6
CASNLLGSGSSYNSPLHF
>-|TRBV28
CASTTGTSGNTEAFF